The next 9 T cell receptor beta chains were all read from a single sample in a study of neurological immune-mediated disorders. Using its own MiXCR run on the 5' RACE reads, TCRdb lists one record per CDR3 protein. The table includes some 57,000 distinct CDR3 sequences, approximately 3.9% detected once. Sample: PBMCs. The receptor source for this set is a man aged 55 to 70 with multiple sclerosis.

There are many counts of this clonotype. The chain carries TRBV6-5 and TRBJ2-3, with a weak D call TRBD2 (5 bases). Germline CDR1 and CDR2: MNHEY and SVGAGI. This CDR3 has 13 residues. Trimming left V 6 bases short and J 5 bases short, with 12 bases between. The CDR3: CASSQTRGDTQYF. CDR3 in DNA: TGTGCCAGCAGCCAAACTCGGGGAGATACGCAGTATTTT.

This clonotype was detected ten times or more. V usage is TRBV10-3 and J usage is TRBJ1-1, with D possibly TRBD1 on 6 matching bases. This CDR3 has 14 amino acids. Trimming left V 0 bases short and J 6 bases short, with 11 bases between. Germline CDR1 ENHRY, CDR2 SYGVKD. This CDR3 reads CAISESGDRSEAFF. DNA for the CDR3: TGTGCCATCAGTGAGTCTGGCGACAGGTCTGAAGCTTTCTTT.

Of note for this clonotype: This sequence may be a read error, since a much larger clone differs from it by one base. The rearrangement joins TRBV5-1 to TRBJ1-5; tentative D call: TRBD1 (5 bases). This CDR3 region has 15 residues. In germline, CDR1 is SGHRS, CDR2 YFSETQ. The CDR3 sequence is CASSIAPGGSQPQNF. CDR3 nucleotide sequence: TGCGCCAGCAGCATCGCTCCTGGGGGGAGCCAGCCCCAGAATTTT. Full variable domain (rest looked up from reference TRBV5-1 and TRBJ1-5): KAGVTQTPRYLIKTRGQQVTLSCSPISGHRSVSWYQQTPGQGLQFLFEYFSETQRNKGNFPGRFSGRQFSNSRSEMNVSTLELGDSALYLCASSIAPGGSQPQNFGDGTRLSIL.

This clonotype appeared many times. This chain's CDR3 is CATSRFGDTGELFF. Here the CDR3 DNA reads TGTGCCACCAGTCGTTTTGGAGACACCGGGGAGCTGTTTTTT. The chain recombines TRBV24-1 with TRBJ2-2; D remains ambiguous. V was cut by 6 bases and J by 3 bases, with 10 bases left in between. The length of the CDR3 is 14 residues. Germline CDR1 and CDR2: KGHDR and SFDVKD.

Here the CDR3 DNA reads TGCGCCAGCAAAGGGACGGGGGATACGCAGTATTTT. Translating it yields CASKGTGDTQYF. The rearrangement uses TRBV10-1 and TRBJ2-3; the D call may be TRBD1 or TRBD2 (5 bases each). The CDR3 is made up of 12 amino acids. Germline V gene data show CDR1 as WNHNN and CDR2 as SYGVQD (reference sequence). Between the trimmed V and J ends, which lost 7 bases and 6 bases, there was a span of 11 bases.

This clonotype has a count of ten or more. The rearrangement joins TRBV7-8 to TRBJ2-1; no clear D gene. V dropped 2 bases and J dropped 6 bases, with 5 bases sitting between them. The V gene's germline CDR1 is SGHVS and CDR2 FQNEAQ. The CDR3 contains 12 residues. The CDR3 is CASSLNPNEQFF. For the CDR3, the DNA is TGTGCCAGCAGCTTAAATCCCAATGAGCAGTTCTTC.

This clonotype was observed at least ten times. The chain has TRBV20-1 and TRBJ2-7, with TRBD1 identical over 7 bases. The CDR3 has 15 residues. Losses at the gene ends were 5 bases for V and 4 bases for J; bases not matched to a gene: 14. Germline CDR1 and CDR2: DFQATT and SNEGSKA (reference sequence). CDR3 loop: CSARPLTGPEYEQYF. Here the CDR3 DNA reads TGCAGTGCTCGTCCTTTGACAGGGCCGGAATACGAGCAGTACTTC.

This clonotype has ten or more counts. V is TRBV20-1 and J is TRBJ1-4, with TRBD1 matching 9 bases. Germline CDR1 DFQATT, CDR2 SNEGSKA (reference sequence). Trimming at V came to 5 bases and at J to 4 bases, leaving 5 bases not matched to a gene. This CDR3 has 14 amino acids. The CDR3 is CSAFPGQGNEKLFF. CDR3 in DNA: TGCAGTGCTTTCCCGGGACAGGGTAATGAAAAACTGTTTTTT.

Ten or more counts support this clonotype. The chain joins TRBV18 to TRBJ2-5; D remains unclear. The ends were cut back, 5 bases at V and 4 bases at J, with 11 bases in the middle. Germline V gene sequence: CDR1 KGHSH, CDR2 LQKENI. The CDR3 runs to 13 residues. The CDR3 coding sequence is TGTGCCAGCTCAGCCGCGGAAGGAGAGACCCAGTACTTC. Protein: CASSAAEGETQYF.